This T cell receptor beta chain was identified in a study of vaccination and CD4 T cells after COVID-19. As for this clonotype: Its target is not known.

Germline V gives CDR1 DFQATT, CDR2 SNEGSKA (reference sequence). V lost 6 bases, J lost 8 bases, and 8 bases stayed unmatched. CDR3 length: 12 residues. Notes on the study in general: Spike mono-reactivity applied to 304 of 307 vaccine-specific clones detected in convalescent patients.

CD4+ T cells that had been cultured provided DNA sequenced with the Oncomine TCR Beta short-read assay. TCRdb analysed the PCR reads with MiXCR anew, one entry per CDR3 protein. The table shows approximately 15,000 distinct CDR3 sequences, with about 51% occurring only once. As to time point: late sampling 161 to 241 days after vaccination in a few convalescent patients. As for treatment: roughly 11-day PBMC culture with coronavirus spike peptide pools or control peptides (ViraFEST assay). The chain links TRBV20-1 to TRBJ1-1; 8 bases are a match to TRBD1. The sample in question was CD4+ T cells from blood, cultured in vitro, obtained about 7 months after SARS-CoV-2 vaccination. The clonotype comes from a human donor who had recovered from COVID-19. CDR3 region: CSAKGTGQEAFF. CDR3 in DNA: TGCAGTGCCAAAGGGACAGGTCAGGAAGCTTTCTTT.